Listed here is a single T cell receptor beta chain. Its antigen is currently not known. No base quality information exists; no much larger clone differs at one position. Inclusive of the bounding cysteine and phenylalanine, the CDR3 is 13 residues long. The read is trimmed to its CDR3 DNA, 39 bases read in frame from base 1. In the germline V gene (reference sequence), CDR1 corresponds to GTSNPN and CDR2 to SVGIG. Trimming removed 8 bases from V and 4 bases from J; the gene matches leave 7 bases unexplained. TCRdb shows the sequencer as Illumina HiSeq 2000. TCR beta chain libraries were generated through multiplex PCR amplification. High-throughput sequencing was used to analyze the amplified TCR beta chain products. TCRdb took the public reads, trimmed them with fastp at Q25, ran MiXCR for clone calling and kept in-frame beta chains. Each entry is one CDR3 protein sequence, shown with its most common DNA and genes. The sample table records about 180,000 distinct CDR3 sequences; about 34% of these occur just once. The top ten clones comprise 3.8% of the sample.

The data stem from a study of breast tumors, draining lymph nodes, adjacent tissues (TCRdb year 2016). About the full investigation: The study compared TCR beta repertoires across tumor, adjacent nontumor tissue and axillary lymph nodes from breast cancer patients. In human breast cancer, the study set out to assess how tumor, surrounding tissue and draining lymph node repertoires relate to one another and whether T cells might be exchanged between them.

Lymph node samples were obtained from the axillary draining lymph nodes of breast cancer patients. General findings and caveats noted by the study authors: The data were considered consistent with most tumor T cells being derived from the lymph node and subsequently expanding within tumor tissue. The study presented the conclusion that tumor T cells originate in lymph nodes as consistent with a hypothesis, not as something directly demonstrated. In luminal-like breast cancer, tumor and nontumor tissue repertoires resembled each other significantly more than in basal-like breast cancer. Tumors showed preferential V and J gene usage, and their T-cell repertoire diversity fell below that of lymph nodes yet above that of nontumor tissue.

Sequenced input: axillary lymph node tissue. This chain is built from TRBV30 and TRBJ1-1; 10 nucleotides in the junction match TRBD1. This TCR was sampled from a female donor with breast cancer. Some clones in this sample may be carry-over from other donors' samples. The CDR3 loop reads CAKTTGGGTEAFF. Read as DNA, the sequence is TGTGCCAAAACGACAGGGGGCGGCACTGAAGCTTTCTTT.